These 26 T cell receptor beta chains came from one sample sequenced in a study of T cells in Graves' hyperthyroidism and ophthalmopathy. Authors of the study amplified TCR beta CDR3 regions from RNA transcripts. A first-round RT-PCR of the TCR CDR3 used the HTBI primer set. TCRdb reprocessed the multiplex PCR reads with MiXCR, giving one entry per CDR3 protein. The table has 620,000 or so distinct CDR3 sequences, 14% seen once. Sequencing input: blood. These receptors came from a woman aged 45-65 years with Graves' ophthalmopathy.

This clonotype was counted many times. The chain combines TRBV4-2 with TRBJ2-3, with D uncertain. Trimming removed 1 base from V and 0 bases from J, with 2 bases in between. CDR1 is LGHNA and CDR2 is YNFKEQ in the germline V gene. The CDR3 spans 13 residues. The CDR3 loop is CASSQASTDTQYF. The CDR3 DNA is TGTGCCAGCAGCCAAGCCAGCACAGATACGCAGTATTTT.

The rearrangement uses TRBV5-1 and TRBJ1-5; 7 positions agree with TRBD1. Trimming removed 4 bases from V and 3 bases from J; junction bases left unmatched: 7. The CDR3 has 15 amino acids. Germline V CDR1 and CDR2: SGHRS, YFSETQ. The CDR3 loop is CASSLGTVDNQPQHF. The CDR3 nucleotides are TGCGCCAGCAGCCTCGGGACAGTGGACAATCAGCCCCAGCATTTT.

A remark on this clonotype: An end of the junction does not agree with germline; a read error may underlie this. The V gene is TRBV20-1, the J gene TRBJ1-2; D is perhaps TRBD1 (6 bases). The CDR3 is made up of 15 amino acids. Per the germline V gene, CDR1 is DFQATT and CDR2 is SNEGSKA (reference sequence). As DNA, the CDR3 is TGCAGTGCTAGAAACAGAGAGGACAGCAGCTATGGCTACCCCTTC. It yields the protein CSARNREDSSYGYPF.

The rearrangement links TRBV7-2 to TRBJ1-5; no definite D call. The CDR3 has 15 residues. Germline CDR1 SGHTA, CDR2 FQGNSA. V dropped 2 bases and J dropped 8 bases, with 16 bases sitting between them. Written as DNA, the CDR3 is TGTGCCAGCAGCTTAAGCGGTTTGGGTGTCAAGCCCCAGCATTTT. This translates into CASSLSGLGVKPQHF.

The chain links TRBV19 to TRBJ1-5, with a possible D match to TRBD1 (6 bases). The CDR3 runs 16 residues. V gave up 2 bases and J gave up 4 bases, with 15 bases separating them. Germline V CDR1 and CDR2: LNHDA, SQIVND (reference sequence). CDR3 sequence (DNA): TGTGCCAGTAGTATACTCCGGGGGCGACAAAATCAGCCCCAGCATTTT. As protein: CASSILRGRQNQPQHF. The variable domain in full, completed from reference TRBV19 and TRBJ1-5, reads DGGITQSPKYLFRKEGQNVTLSCEQNLNHDAMYWYRQDPGQGLRLIYYSQIVNDFQKGDIAEGYSVSREKKESFPLTVTSAQKNPTAFYLCASSILRGRQNQPQHFGDGTRLSIL.

The rearrangement joins TRBV27 to TRBJ2-4; 7 bases line up with TRBD2. V dropped 1 base and J dropped 5; count of bases not matched to a gene: 20. CDR1 and CDR2 from the germline V gene are MNHEY and SMNVEV (reference sequence). This CDR3 comprises 20 residues. CDR3 nucleotides: TGTGCCAGCAGTTTATATAGGCCGGGAGGCCCCGGCGGTATCGAAAACATTCAGTACTTC. Protein: CASSLYRPGGPGGIENIQYF.

This clonotype was counted many times. The CDR3 here is CAWSREISYNEQFF. The DNA of the CDR3 is TGTGCCTGGTCTCGCGAAATTTCCTACAATGAGCAGTTCTTC. V is TRBV30 and J is TRBJ2-1; D call uncertain. CDR3 length: 14 amino acids. CDR1 is GTSNPN, CDR2 SVGIG, per germline (reference sequence). V lost 5 bases and J lost 1, with 12 bases in between.

This clonotype was seen a few times. The chain carries TRBV4-2 and TRBJ1-4; D not certain. Germline V CDR1 and CDR2: LGHNA, YNFKEQ. The CDR3 has 15 amino acids. V lost 1 base to trimming and J lost 0 bases, with 6 bases between them. In DNA form, the CDR3 reads TGTGCCAGCAGCCAAGGACGATCAACTAATGAAAAACTGTTTTTT. Protein sequence: CASSQGRSTNEKLFF.

This sequence joins TRBV4-3 and TRBJ2-2, with no clear D. Germline assignment: CDR1 LGHNA and CDR2 YSLEER. CDR3 length: 16 residues. Trimming took off 3 bases at V and 0 bases at J, with 11 bases between the two ends. The CDR3, as DNA: TGCGCCAGCAGCCAGAGTATCGGGTCGAACACCGGGGAGCTGTTTTTT. Encoded protein: CASSQSIGSNTGELFF.

This clonotype was seen ten or more times. The V and J genes are TRBV29-1 and TRBJ2-2; 7 bases agree with TRBD1. Trimming cost V 4 bases and J 1 base; bases outside gene matches: 3. The CDR3 covers 14 residues. Germline V gene lookup returns CDR1 SQVTM and CDR2 ANQGSEA. As DNA, the CDR3 is TGCAGCGTTGCAAGGGGGCGGAACACCGGGGAGCTGTTTTTT. This codes for CSVARGRNTGELFF.

This clonotype has ten or more counts. This chain connects TRBV5-1 to TRBJ2-1; no firm D call. This CDR3 is built from 16 residues. Germline CDR1 is SGHRS and CDR2 is YFSETQ. V was cut by 0 bases and J by 6 bases, with 16 bases left in between. CDR3 loop: CASSLDFVGGGNEQFF. The CDR3 nucleotides are TGCGCCAGCAGCTTGGATTTTGTGGGTGGCGGCAATGAGCAGTTCTTC.

This clonotype has a count of ten or more. The CDR3 protein is CSAAGGGRAGTEAFF. CDR3 sequence (DNA): TGCAGTGCTGCGGGGGGGGGCCGGGCGGGGACTGAAGCTTTCTTT. The rearrangement links TRBV20-1 to TRBJ1-1, with TRBD1 as a possible D gene (6 bases). V gave up 5 bases and J gave up 5 bases, with 21 bases separating them. Germline CDR1 is DFQATT and CDR2 is SNEGSKA (reference sequence). The CDR3 loop spans 15 amino acids.

V usage is TRBV13 and J usage is TRBJ2-1, with TRBD2 matching 11 bases. The junction had 8 bases not matched to a gene; V was cut back by 6 bases and J by 1 base. Germline CDR1 and CDR2: PRHDT and FYEKMQ (reference sequence). The CDR3 loop spans 17 amino acids. The CDR3 spells CASRRGTSGLSYNEQFF. CDR3 coding DNA: TGTGCCAGCAGACGGGGGACTAGCGGTTTATCCTACAATGAGCAGTTCTTC.

This clonotype was counted at least ten times. The chain has TRBV20-1 and TRBJ2-7; D gene uncertain. Germline loops: CDR1 DFQATT, CDR2 SNEGSKA (reference sequence). The CDR3 totals 13 residues. Trimming shortened V by 0 bases and J by 5 bases, and 11 bases separated the two germline ends. The CDR3 protein is CSARDLGQDEQYF. In nucleotides, the CDR3 is TGCAGTGCTAGAGATCTAGGTCAGGACGAGCAGTACTTC.

As to this clonotype: With a much larger clone just one base away, this may be a read error. The chain has TRBV7-2 and TRBJ2-7; D uncertain. CDR3 size: 16 residues. Germline V gives CDR1 SGHTA, CDR2 FQGNSA. In DNA form, the CDR3 reads TGTGCCAGCAGCCCCCCCTCAGTGGGATCTAACTACGGGCAGTACTTC. Translating it yields CASSPPSVGSNYGQYF.

This clonotype was counted only a few times. V usage is TRBV7-2 and J usage is TRBJ2-2; TRBD2 might be the D (6 bases). The CDR3 consists of 16 residues. CDR1 SGHTA and CDR2 FQGNSA come from the germline V gene. Trimming cost V 5 bases and J 0 bases, with 13 bases left between them. The CDR3 loop is CASSPSPGANTGELFF. CDR3 DNA sequence: TGTGCCAGCAGCCCCTCCCCGGGAGCGAACACCGGGGAGCTGTTTTTT.

The table lists this clonotype with many counts. The rearrangement joins TRBV2 to TRBJ1-3, with D hard to call. The V end lost 4 bases, the J end lost 4 bases, and 5 bases lay between the germline ends. Per the germline V gene, CDR1 is SNHLY and CDR2 is FYNNEI. This CDR3 spans 12 amino acids. The CDR3 sequence is CASSGSGNTIYF. The CDR3 DNA is TGTGCCAGCAGTGGCAGCGGAAACACCATATATTTT.

J is TRBJ2-3 and V is TRBV6-2 or TRBV6-3; TRBD1 matches at 7 bases. Germline V lookup: CDR1 MNHEY, CDR2 SVGEGT. V lost 5 bases and J lost 10; bases outside the gene matches: 15. The CDR3 length is 15 residues. The CDR3 region is CASSKLGQVGSSQYF. CDR3 bases: TGTGCCAGCAGTAAACTAGGACAGGTTGGGTCGTCGCAGTATTTT.

V is TRBV6-2 or TRBV6-3 and J is TRBJ2-2; TRBD2 agrees at 10 bases. The CDR3 has 17 amino acids. CDR1 and CDR2 (germline): MNHEY, SVGEGT. V shed 6 bases and J 0 bases; nucleotides not matched to a gene: 7. The CDR3 reads CASRPAGGPSNTGELFF. CDR3 nucleotide sequence: TGTGCCAGCAGGCCAGCGGGAGGGCCTTCGAACACCGGGGAGCTGTTTTTT.

The sample holds a few counts of this clonotype. A much bigger clone sits one base away, suggesting this may be a read error. The chain couples TRBV18 to TRBJ2-5, with D unclear. Germline V gene sequence: CDR1 KGHSH, CDR2 LQKENI. This CDR3 is built from 12 residues. The CDR3 nucleotides read TGTGCCTGCTCACCACGTAAAGAGACCCAGTACTTC. It encodes CACSPRKETQYF. The full variable domain, rest sourced from reference TRBV18 and TRBJ2-5, is NAGVMQNPRHLVRRRGQEARLRCSPMKGHSHVYWYRQLPEEGLKFMVYLQKENIIDESGMPKERFSAEFPKEGPSILRIQQVVRGDSAAYFCACSPRKETQYFGPGTRLLVL.

This clonotype was seen many times. The V call is TRBV12-5, the J call TRBJ1-2, with 7 bases aligning to TRBD1. Germline loops: CDR1 LGHNT, CDR2 FRNRAP. V was clipped by 6 bases and J by 0 bases; unmatched bases: 7. The CDR3 length is 15 residues. CDR3 nucleotide sequence: TGTGCTAGTGGAAAAGGGGACAGCACTAACTATGGCTACACCTTC. Its protein is CASGKGDSTNYGYTF. Together with reference TRBV12-5 and TRBJ1-2, the CDR3 gives the full variable domain: DARVTQTPRHKVTEMGQEVTMRCQPILGHNTVFWYRQTMMQGLELLAYFRNRAPLDDSGMPKDRFSAEMPDATLATLKIQPSEPRDSAVYFCASGKGDSTNYGYTFGSGTRLTVV.

The table lists this clonotype with a few counts. The chain's CDR3 is CASSKGQDAYEQYF. The CDR3 DNA is TGCGCCAGCAGCAAAGGACAGGACGCTTACGAGCAGTACTTC. V usage is TRBV5-1 and J usage is TRBJ2-7, with 7 bases fitting TRBD1. Trimming at V came to 4 bases and at J to 4 bases, leaving 8 bases not matched to a gene. This CDR3 region has 14 residues. CDR1 and CDR2 from the germline V gene are SGHRS and YFSETQ.

The J gene is TRBJ2-1, the V gene TRBV6-1; a weak D match, TRBD1 (5 bases). The CDR3 sequence is 13 residues long. Trimming took 6 bases from V and 4 from J, leaving 10 bases between them. Germline CDR1 and CDR2: MNHNS and SASEGT. The CDR3 nucleotides read TGTGCCAGCAGCAACAGGTTTTACAATGAGCAGTTCTTC. Encoded protein: CASSNRFYNEQFF.

This clonotype was counted at least ten times. The chain employs TRBV7-2 and TRBJ2-5, with TRBD1 matching over 8 bases. The CDR3 extends over 14 amino acids. V lost 5 bases and J lost 5; bases outside the gene matches: 7. Per the germline V gene, CDR1 is SGHTA and CDR2 is FQGNSA. The CDR3 region has the DNA TGTGCCAGCAGCACCCCGACAGGGGTGGAGACCCAGTACTTC. Its protein is CASSTPTGVETQYF.

There are a few counts of this clonotype. The genes are TRBV3-1 and TRBJ2-2; D not resolved. Trimming removed 1 base from V and 2 bases from J, with 8 bases in between. The CDR3 is 15 residues long. CDR1 and CDR2 from the germline V gene are LGHDT and YNNKEL (reference sequence). The chain's CDR3 is CASSQAALNTGELFF. The DNA for the CDR3 is TGTGCCAGCAGCCAAGCGGCACTAAACACCGGGGAGCTGTTTTTT. Using reference TRBV3-1 and TRBJ2-2 for the parts outside the CDR3, the full variable domain is DTAVSQTPKYLVTQMGNDKSIKCEQNLGHDTMYWYKQDSKKFLKIMFSYNNKELIINETVPNRFSPKSPDKAHLNLHINSLELGDSAVYFCASSQAALNTGELFFGEGSRLTVL.

This clonotype was detected only a few times. The chain is built from TRBV6-2 or TRBV6-3 and TRBJ1-5, with TRBD1 as a possible D gene (6 bases). The CDR3 loop spans 14 amino acids. V lost 6 bases and J 9 bases, leaving 18 bases between the germline ends. Germline values: CDR1 MNHEY, CDR2 SVGEGT. CDR3 protein: CASSFRQEPRPQHF. DNA for the CDR3: TGTGCCAGCAGCTTCAGACAGGAGCCTCGGCCCCAGCATTTT.